This entry describes one T cell receptor beta chain. Antigen unknown. TCRdb re-called the 5' RACE reads; one entry per CDR3 protein, DNA not given. The listing records more than 400,000 distinct CDR3 sequences. The CDR3 totals 14 residues. CDR1 is ENHRY and CDR2 is SYGVKD in the germline V gene. This entry comes from a study of T cells expressing NK-cell markers. Study context: The study drew TCR beta repertoires from sorted CD3+CD56+NKG2C+, CD3+CD56+NKG2C- and CD3+CD56-NKG2C+ T cells. Study results and limitations: Top CD8+ clonotypes included the dominant CD3+CD56+NKG2C+ clonotypes in roughly six donors.

J is TRBJ2-1 and V is TRBV10-3. The sample was blood T cells: a sorted CD56 or NKG2C T cell subset, CD4+ or CD8+ T cells, or bulk PBMC T cells (not recorded which). The clonotype comes from a woman between 18 and 70 years old in good health. CDR3: CAILGESSYNEQFF.